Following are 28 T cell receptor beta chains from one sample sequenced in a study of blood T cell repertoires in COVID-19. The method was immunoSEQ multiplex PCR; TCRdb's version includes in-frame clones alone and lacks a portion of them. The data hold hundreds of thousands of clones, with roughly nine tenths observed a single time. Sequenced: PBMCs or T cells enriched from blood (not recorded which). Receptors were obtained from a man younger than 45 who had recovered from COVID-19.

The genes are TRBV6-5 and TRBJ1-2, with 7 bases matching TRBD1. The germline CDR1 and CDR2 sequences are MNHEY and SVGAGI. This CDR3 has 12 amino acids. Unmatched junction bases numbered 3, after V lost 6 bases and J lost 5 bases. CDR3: CASRSTGYGYTF. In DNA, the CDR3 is TGTGCCAGCAGATCGACAGGGTATGGCTACACCTTC.

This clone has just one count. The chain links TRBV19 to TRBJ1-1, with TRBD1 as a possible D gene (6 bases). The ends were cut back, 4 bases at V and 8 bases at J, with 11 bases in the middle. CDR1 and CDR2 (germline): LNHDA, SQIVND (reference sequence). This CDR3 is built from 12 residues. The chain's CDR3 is CASSTRTVEAFF. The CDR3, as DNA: TGTGCCAGTAGTACGCGGACAGTCGAAGCTTTCTTT. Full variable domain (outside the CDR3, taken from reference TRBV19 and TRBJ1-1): DGGITQSPKYLFRKEGQNVTLSCEQNLNHDAMYWYRQDPGQGLRLIYYSQIVNDFQKGDIAEGYSVSREKKESFPLTVTSAQKNPTAFYLCASSTRTVEAFFGQGTRLTVV.

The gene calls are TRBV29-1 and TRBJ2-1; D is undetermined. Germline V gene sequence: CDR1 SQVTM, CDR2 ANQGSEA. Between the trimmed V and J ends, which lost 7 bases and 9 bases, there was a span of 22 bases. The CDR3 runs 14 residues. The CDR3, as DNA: TGCAGCGCCCGCCTAGGCGGCCCCGTGGGTGAGCAGTTCTTC. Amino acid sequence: CSARLGGPVGEQFF.

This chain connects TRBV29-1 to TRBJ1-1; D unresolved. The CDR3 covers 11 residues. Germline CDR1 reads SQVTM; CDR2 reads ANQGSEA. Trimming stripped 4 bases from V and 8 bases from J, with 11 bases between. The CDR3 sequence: CSVATVREAFF. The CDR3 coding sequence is TGCAGCGTTGCCACTGTTCGAGAAGCTTTCTTT.

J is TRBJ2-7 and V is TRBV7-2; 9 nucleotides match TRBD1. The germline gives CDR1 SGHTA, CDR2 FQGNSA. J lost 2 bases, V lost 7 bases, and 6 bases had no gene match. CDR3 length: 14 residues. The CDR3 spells CASTLDRGTYEQYF. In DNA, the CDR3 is TGTGCCAGCACCCTGGACAGGGGCACCTACGAGCAGTACTTC.

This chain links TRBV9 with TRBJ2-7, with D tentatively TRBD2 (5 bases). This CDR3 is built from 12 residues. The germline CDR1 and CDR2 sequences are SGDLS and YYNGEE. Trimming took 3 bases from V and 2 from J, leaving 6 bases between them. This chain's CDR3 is CASSGGPYEQYF. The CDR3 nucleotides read TGTGCCAGCAGCGGCGGGCCCTACGAGCAGTACTTC. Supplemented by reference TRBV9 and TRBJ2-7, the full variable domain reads DSGVTQTPKHLITATGQRVTLRCSPRSGDLSVYWYQQSLDQGLQFLIQYYNGEERAKGNILERFSAQQFPDLHSELNLSSLELGDSALYFCASSGGPYEQYFGPGTRLTVT.

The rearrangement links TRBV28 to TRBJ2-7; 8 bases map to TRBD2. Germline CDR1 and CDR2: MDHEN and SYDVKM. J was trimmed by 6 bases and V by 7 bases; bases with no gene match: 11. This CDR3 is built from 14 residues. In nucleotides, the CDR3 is TGTGCCAGCAAAACTCCCGGACTAGCACCCGAGCAGTACTTC. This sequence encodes CASKTPGLAPEQYF.

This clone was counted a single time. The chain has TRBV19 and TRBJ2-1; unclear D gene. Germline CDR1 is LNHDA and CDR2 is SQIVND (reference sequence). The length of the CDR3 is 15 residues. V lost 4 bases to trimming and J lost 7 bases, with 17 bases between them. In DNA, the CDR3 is TGTGCCAGTAGTACCCCAGGTTCCCCTGATAATGAGCAGTTCTTC. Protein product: CASSTPGSPDNEQFF.

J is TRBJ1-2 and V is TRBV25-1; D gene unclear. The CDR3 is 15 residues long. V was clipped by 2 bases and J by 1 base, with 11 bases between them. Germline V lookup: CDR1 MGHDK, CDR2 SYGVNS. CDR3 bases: TGTGCCAGCAGTGAAAACGAGGAAATTAACTATGGCTACACCTTC. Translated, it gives CASSENEEINYGYTF.

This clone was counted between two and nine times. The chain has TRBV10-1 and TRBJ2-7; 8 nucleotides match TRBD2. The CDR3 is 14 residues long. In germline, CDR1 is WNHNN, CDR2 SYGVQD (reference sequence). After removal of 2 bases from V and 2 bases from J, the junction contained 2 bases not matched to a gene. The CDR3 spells CASSETGGPYEQYF. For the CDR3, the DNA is TGCGCCAGCAGTGAGACGGGAGGGCCCTACGAGCAGTACTTC.

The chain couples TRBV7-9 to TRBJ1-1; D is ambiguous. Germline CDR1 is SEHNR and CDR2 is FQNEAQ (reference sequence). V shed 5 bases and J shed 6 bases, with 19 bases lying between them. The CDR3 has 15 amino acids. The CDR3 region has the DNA TGTGCCAGCAGCCCCATAGTATTCGGGTTCGCTGAAGCTTTCTTT. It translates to CASSPIVFGFAEAFF.

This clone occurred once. The DNA of the CDR3 is TGCGCCAGCAGCTTGGCCTGGGCAGGGGGCAATGAAGCTTTCTTT. Its protein is CASSLAWAGGNEAFF. The chain employs TRBV5-1 and TRBJ1-1, with 8 bases that match TRBD1. V lost 0 bases and J lost 7; bases outside the gene matches: 8. This CDR3 has 15 amino acids. In germline, CDR1 is SGHRS, CDR2 YFSETQ.

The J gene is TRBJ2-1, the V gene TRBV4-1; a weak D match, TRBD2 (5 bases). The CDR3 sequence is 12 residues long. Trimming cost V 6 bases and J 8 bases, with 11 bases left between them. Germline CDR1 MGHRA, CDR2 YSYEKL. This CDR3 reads CASSSDGDEQFF. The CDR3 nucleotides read TGCGCCAGCAGTTCTGACGGGGATGAGCAGTTCTTC.

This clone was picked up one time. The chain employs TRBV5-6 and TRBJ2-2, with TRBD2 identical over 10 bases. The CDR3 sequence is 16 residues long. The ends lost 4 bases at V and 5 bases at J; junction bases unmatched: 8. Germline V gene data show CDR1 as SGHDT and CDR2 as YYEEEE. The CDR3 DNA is TGTGCCAGCAGCCAGATGACTAGCGGGCCAACCGGGGAGCTGTTTTTT. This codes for CASSQMTSGPTGELFF.

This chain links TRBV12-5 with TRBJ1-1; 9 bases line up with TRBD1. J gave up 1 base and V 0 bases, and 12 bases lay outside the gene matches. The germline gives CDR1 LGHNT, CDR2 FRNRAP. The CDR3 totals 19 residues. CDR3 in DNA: TGTGCTAGTGGTTTGGTCCGGCTACAGGGGGCCCCGCCGAACACTGAAGCTTTCTTT. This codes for CASGLVRLQGAPPNTEAFF.

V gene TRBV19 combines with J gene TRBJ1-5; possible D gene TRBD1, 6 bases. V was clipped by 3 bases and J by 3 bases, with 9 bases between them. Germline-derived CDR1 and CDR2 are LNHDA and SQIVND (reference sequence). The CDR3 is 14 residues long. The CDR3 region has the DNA TGTGCCAGTAGTATCTGGACAGACAATCAGCCCCAGCATTTT. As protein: CASSIWTDNQPQHF.

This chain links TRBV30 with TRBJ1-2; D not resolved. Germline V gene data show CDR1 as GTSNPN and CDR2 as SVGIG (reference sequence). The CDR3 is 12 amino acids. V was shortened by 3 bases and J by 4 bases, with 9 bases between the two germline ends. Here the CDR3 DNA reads TGTGCCTGGAGAATGGTGCGCTATGGCTACACCTTC. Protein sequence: CAWRMVRYGYTF.

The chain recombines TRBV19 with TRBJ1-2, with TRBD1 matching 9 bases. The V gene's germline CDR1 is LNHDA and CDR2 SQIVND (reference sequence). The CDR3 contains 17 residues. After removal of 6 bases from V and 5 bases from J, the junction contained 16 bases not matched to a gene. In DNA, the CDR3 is TGTGCCAGTAGCGTAGTAATCGACGGACAGGGGCCATATGGCTACACCTTC. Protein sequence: CASSVVIDGQGPYGYTF.

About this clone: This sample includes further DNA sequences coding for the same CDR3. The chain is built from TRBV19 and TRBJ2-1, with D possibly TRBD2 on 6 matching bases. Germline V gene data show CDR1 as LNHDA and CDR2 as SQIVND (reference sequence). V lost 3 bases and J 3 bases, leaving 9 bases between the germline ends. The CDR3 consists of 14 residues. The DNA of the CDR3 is TGTGCCAGTAGTATGGGGGGAGACTACAATGAGCAGTTCTTC. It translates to CASSMGGDYNEQFF.

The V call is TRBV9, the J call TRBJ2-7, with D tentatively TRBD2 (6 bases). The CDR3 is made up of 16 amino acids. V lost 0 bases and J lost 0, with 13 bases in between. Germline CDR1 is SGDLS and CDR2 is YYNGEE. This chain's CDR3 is CASSVGWDWSSYEQYF. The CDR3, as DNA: TGTGCCAGCAGCGTAGGTTGGGACTGGAGCTCCTACGAGCAGTACTTC.

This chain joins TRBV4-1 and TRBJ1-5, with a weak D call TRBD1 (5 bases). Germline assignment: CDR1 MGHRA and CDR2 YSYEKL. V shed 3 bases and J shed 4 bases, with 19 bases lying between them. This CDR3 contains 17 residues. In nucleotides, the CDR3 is TGCGCCAGCAGCCACCCCACCGCCTTGACAGAGAATCAGCCCCAGCATTTT. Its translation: CASSHPTALTENQPQHF.

The CDR3 reads CASGLYGTDNSPLHF. CDR3 DNA sequence: TGTGCTAGTGGTTTGTACGGGACAGATAATTCACCCCTCCACTTT. V is TRBV12-5 and J is TRBJ1-6, with 7 bases matching TRBD1. The V gene's germline CDR1 is LGHNT and CDR2 FRNRAP. The V gene end was trimmed by 2 bases and the J gene end by 5 bases; junction bases not matched to a gene: 3. CDR3 length: 15 residues.

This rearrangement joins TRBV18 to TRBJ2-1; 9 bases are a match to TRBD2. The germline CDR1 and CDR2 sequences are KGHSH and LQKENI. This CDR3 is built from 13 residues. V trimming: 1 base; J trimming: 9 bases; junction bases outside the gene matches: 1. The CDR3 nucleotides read TGTGCCAGCTCACCACTAGCGGGAGTTGAGCAGTTCTTC. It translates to CASSPLAGVEQFF.

The CDR3 coding sequence is TGTGCCAGCAGTCCTATAAACACCGGGGAGCTGTTTTTT. Translated, it gives CASSPINTGELFF. The chain couples TRBV12-3 or TRBV12-4 to TRBJ2-2; D remains ambiguous. Trimming took off 5 bases at V and 2 bases at J, with 6 bases between the two ends. The CDR3 consists of 13 residues.

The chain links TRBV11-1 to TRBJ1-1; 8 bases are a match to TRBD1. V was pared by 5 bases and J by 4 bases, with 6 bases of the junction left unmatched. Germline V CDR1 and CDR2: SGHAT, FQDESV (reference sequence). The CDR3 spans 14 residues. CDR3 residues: CASSGQGYGTEAFF. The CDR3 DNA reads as TGTGCCAGCAGCGGACAGGGTTACGGCACTGAAGCTTTCTTT.

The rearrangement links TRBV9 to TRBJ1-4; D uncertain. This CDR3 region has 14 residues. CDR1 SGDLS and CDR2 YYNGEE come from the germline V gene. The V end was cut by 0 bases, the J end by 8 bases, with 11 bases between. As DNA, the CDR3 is TGTGCCAGCAGCGTAGATTCGGGTGGGGAAAAACTGTTTTTT. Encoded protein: CASSVDSGGEKLFF.

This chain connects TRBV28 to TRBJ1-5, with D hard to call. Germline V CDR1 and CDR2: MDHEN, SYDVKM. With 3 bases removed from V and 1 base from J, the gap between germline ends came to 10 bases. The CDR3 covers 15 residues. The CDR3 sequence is CASSLVRASNQPQHF. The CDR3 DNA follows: TGTGCCAGCAGTTTGGTGCGAGCGAGCAATCAGCCCCAGCATTTT.

Here the CDR3 DNA reads TGTGCCACCAGTGGAACAGGGACAGCTACTACGGAGCAGTACTTC. It codes for CATSGTGTATTEQYF. The chain links TRBV24-1 to TRBJ2-7; 7 bases map to TRBD1. The CDR3 is made up of 15 amino acids. CDR1 is KGHDR and CDR2 is SFDVKD in the germline V gene. V gave up 5 bases and J gave up 7 bases; unmatched junction bases: 13.